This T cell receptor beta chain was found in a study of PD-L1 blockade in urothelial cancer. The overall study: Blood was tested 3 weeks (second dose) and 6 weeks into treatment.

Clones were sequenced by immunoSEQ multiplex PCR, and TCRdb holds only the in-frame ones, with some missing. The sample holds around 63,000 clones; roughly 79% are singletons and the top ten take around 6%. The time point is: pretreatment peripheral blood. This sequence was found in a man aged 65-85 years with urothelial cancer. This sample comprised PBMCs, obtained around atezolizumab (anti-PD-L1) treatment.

In DNA form, the CDR3 reads TGCGCCAGCAGCGGGGGGGCGAGGGATCAGCCCCAGCATTTT. Protein sequence: CASSGGARDQPQHF. This chain links TRBV5-1 with TRBJ1-5; tentatively, D is TRBD1 (6 bases). CDR1 and CDR2 from the germline V gene are SGHRS and YFSETQ. The CDR3 spans 14 residues. Trimming took off 4 bases at V and 5 bases at J, with 13 bases between the two ends.